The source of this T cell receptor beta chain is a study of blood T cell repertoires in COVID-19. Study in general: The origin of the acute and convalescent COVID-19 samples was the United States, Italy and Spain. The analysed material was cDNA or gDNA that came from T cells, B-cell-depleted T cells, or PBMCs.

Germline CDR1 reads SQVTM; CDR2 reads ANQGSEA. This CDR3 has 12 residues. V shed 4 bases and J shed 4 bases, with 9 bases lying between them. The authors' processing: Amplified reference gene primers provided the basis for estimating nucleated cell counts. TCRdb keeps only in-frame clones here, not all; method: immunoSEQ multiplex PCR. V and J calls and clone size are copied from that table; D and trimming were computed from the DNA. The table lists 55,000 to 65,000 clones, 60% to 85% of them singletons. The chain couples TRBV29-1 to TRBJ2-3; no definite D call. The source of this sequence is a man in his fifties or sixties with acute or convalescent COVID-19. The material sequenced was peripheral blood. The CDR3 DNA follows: TGCAGCGTTGGCCAGGAAGCAGATACGCAGTATTTT. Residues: CSVGQEADTQYF.